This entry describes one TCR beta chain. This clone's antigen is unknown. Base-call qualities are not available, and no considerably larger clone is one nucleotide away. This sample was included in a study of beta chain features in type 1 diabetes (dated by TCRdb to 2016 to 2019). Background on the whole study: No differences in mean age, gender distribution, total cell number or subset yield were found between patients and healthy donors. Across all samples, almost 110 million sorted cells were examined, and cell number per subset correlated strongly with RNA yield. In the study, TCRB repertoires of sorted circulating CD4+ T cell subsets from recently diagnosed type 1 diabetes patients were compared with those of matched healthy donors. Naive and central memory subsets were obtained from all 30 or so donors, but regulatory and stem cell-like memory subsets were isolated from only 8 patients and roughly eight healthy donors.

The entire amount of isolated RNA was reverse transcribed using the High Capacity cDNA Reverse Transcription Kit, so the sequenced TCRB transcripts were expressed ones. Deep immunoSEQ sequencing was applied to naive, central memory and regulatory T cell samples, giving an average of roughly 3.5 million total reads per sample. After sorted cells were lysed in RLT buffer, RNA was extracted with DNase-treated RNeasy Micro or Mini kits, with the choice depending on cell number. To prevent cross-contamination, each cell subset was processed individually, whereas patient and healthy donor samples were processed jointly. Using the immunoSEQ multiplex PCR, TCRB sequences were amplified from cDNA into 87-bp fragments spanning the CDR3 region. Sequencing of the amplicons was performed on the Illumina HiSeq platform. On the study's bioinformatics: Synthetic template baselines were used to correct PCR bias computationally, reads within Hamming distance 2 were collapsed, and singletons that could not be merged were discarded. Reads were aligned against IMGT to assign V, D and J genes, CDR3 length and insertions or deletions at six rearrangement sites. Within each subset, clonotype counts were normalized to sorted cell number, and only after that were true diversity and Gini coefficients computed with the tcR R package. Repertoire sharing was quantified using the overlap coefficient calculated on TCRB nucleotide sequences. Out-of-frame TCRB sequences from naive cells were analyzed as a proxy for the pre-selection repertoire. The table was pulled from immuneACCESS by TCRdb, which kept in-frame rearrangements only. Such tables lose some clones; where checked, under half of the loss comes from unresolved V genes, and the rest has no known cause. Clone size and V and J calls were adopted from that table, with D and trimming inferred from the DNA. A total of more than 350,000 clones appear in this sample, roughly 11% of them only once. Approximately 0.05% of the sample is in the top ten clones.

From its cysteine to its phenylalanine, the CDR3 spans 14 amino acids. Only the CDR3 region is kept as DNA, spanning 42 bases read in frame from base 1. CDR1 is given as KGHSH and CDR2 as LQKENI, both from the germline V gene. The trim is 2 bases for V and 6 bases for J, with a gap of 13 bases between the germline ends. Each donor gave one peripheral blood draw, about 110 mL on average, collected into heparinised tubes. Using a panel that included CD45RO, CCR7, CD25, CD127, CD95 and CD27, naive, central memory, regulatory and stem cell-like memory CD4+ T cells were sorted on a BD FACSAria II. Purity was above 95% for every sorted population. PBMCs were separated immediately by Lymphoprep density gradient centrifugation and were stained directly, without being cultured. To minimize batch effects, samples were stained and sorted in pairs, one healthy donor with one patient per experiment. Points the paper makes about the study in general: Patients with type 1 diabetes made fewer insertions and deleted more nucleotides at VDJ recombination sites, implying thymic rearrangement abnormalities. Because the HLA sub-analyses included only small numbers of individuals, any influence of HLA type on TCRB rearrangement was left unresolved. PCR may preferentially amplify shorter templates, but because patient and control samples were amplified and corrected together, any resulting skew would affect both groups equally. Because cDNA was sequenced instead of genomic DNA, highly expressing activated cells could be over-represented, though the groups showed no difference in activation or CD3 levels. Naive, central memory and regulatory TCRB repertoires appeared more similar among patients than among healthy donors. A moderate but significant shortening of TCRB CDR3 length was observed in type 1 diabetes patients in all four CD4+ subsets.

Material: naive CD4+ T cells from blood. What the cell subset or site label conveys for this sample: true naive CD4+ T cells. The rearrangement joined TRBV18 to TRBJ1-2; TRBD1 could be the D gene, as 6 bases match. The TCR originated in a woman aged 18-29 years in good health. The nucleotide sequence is TGTGCCAGCTCACCAGTGCCCGACAGGAATGGCTACACCTTC. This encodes CASSPVPDRNGYTF.